The TCR beta chain under discussion was sequenced for a study of T cells after yellow fever vaccination. Study background: SMART-Seq v4 Ultra Low Input handled preparation of low-cell-number fractions.

This clonotype was recorded at least ten times. TCRdb analysed the 5' RACE reads with MiXCR anew, one entry per CDR3 protein. The sample lists about 400,000 distinct CDR3 sequences; 6.2% were seen once. CDR3 length: 14 amino acids. The germline V gene has CDR1 SGHTA and CDR2 FQGNSA. V was trimmed by 2 bases and J by 6 bases, leaving 14 bases between them. The clonotype comes from a man younger than 45 who received the YFV17D yellow fever vaccine. The sequencing used PBMCs, collected 5 days after the yellow fever booster vaccination. The rearrangement uses TRBV7-2 and TRBJ2-7, with D uncertain. The CDR3 loop reads CASSLNPTSREQYF. For the CDR3, the DNA is TGTGCCAGCAGCTTAAATCCGACATCCCGCGAGCAGTACTTC.